These 29 T cell receptor beta chains were all obtained from the same sample, sequenced in a study of T cell responses to AZD1222 COVID-19 vaccine. The protocol was immunoSEQ multiplex PCR, while the TCRdb copy is restricted to in-frame clones and leaves out a portion. This table holds about 150,000 clones, approximately 92% found once. This specimen consisted of peripheral blood, obtained 28 days after the second AZD1222 dose. Receptor source: an adult who received the AZD1222 COVID-19 vaccine.

This clone was detected only a few times. This chain uses TRBV11-2 with TRBJ2-6; D unresolved. The CDR3 extends over 15 amino acids. Germline V gene lookup returns CDR1 SGHAT and CDR2 FQNNGV. Between the trimmed V and J ends, which lost 1 base and 0 bases, there was a span of 4 bases. The chain's CDR3 is CASSLVDSGANVLTF. The CDR3 DNA follows: TGTGCCAGCAGCTTAGTGGACTCTGGGGCCAACGTCCTGACTTTC. Variable domain in full (rest from reference TRBV11-2 and TRBJ2-6): EAGVAQSPRYKIIEKRQSVAFWCNPISGHATLYWYQQILGQGPKLLIQFQNNGVVDDSQLPKDRFSAERLKGVDSTLKIQPAKLEDSAVYLCASSLVDSGANVLTFGAGSRLTVL.

This chain uses TRBV20-1 with TRBJ1-2; D unclear. CDR3 length equals 9 residues. Germline CDR1 is DFQATT and CDR2 is SNEGSKA (reference sequence). The V end lost 6 bases, the J end lost 6 bases, and 5 bases lay between the germline ends. The chain's CDR3 is CSAGDGYTF. The CDR3 region has the DNA TGCAGTGCCGGGGATGGCTACACCTTC.

V gene TRBV7-9 combines with J gene TRBJ1-2; D gene unclear. V was cut by 1 base and J by 5 bases, with 8 bases left in between. CDR3 length: 13 residues. Germline V gives CDR1 SEHNR, CDR2 FQNEAQ (reference sequence). This CDR3 reads CASSLVGEYGYTF. CDR3 in DNA: TGTGCCAGCAGCTTAGTTGGGGAATATGGCTACACCTTC.

The CDR3 is CASSGLAGNEQFF. The CDR3 coding sequence is TGTGCCAGCAGCGGTCTAGCGGGTAATGAGCAGTTCTTC. The V and J genes are TRBV9 and TRBJ2-1; TRBD2 agrees at 8 bases. Trimming removed 3 bases from V and 7 bases from J; junction bases left unmatched: 3. The V gene's germline CDR1 is SGDLS and CDR2 YYNGEE. The length of the CDR3 is 13 residues.

The CDR3 spells CASSLAVKRGYTF. The CDR3 nucleotides read TGTGCCAGCAGCTTAGCGGTCAAGCGGGGCTACACCTTC. The chain recombines TRBV7-2 with TRBJ1-2; D is undetermined. Trimming removed 0 bases at V and 8 bases at J, with 10 bases between. From germline, CDR1 is SGHTA and CDR2 FQGNSA. The CDR3 runs to 13 residues.

The rearrangement uses TRBV11-2 and TRBJ1-1, with D unclear. V was trimmed by 7 bases and J by 5 bases, leaving 14 bases between them. The length of the CDR3 is 13 residues. The germline CDR1 and CDR2 sequences are SGHAT and FQNNGV. The CDR3 DNA reads as TGTGCCAGCATCGAGGAGGGCGAGACTGAAGCTTTCTTT. It codes for CASIEEGETEAFF.

The V and J genes are TRBV15 and TRBJ2-3; D remains unclear. The CDR3 consists of 15 residues. The V end lost 0 bases, the J end lost 4 bases, and 11 bases lay between the germline ends. Germline lookup yields CDR1 LNHNV and CDR2 YYDKDF (reference sequence). CDR3: CATSRDVASSDTQYF. The CDR3 DNA reads TGTGCCACCAGCAGAGATGTGGCTAGTTCAGATACGCAGTATTTT.

V gene TRBV3-1 (or the pseudogene TRBV3-2) combines with J gene TRBJ2-7; a weak D match, TRBD2 (6 bases). The CDR3 has 16 amino acids. The ends were cut back, 3 bases at V and 2 bases at J, with 17 bases in the middle. Germline CDR1 and CDR2: LGHDT and YNNKEL (reference sequence). The CDR3 sequence: CASSHPGTAGTYEQYF. CDR3 nucleotide sequence: TGTGCCAGCAGCCATCCCGGGACTGCCGGTACCTACGAGCAGTACTTC.

The chain links TRBV19 to TRBJ2-5, with D hard to call. V was clipped by 3 bases and J by 4 bases, with 3 bases between them. The CDR3 loop spans 11 amino acids. Germline CDR1 and CDR2: LNHDA and SQIVND (reference sequence). CDR3 in amino acids: CASSIRETQYF. The DNA for the CDR3 is TGTGCCAGTAGTATCCGAGAGACCCAGTACTTC.

The V call is TRBV14, the J call TRBJ2-5, with D hard to call. Deletions cut 1 base from V and 4 bases from J, with 7 bases between. The germline CDR1 and CDR2 sequences are SGHDN and FVKESK. The CDR3 runs to 13 residues. Here the CDR3 DNA reads TGTGCCAGCAGCCAAGGGACCCTAGAGACCCAGTACTTC. It is translated as CASSQGTLETQYF.

The chain carries TRBV3-1 (or the pseudogene TRBV3-2) and TRBJ1-2; tentative D call: TRBD1 (5 bases). The CDR3 has 14 residues. Trimming left V 3 bases short and J 2 bases short, with 10 bases between. From germline, CDR1 is LGHDT and CDR2 YNNKEL (reference sequence). This CDR3 reads CASSHNDRNYGYTF. CDR3 nucleotides: TGTGCCAGCAGCCATAACGACAGAAACTATGGCTACACCTTC.

The CDR3 loop is CASSVGGTVGNTIYF. For the CDR3, the DNA is TGTGCCAGCAGCGTAGGGGGGACAGTCGGAAACACCATATATTTT. The chain employs TRBV9 and TRBJ1-3, with TRBD1 identical over 7 bases. V shed 0 bases, J shed 4 bases, and the junction held 4 bases outside the gene matches. The CDR3 is made up of 15 amino acids. Germline CDR1 is SGDLS and CDR2 is YYNGEE.

The chain employs TRBV27 and TRBJ1-6; D uncertain. Germline CDR1 MNHEY, CDR2 SMNVEV (reference sequence). This CDR3 spans 15 amino acids. Trimming stripped 3 bases from V and 6 bases from J, with 12 bases between. Written as DNA, the CDR3 is TGTGCCAGCAGTTTTGACCCCACACGTAATTCACCCCTCCACTTT. It encodes CASSFDPTRNSPLHF.

This clone was seen only a few times. This chain joins TRBV19 and TRBJ1-1; D is unresolved. The CDR3 consists of 12 residues. V shed 3 bases and J shed 3 bases, with 5 bases lying between them. Germline-derived CDR1 and CDR2 are LNHDA and SQIVND (reference sequence). The CDR3 nucleotides read TGTGCCAGTAGTATTGGCCACACTGAAGCTTTCTTT. Amino acid sequence: CASSIGHTEAFF.

The chain joins TRBV18 to TRBJ2-1; 9 bases are shared with TRBD2. Germline V lookup: CDR1 KGHSH, CDR2 LQKENI. The CDR3 totals 15 residues. The J segment lost 4 bases and the V segment lost 3 bases, leaving 4 bases of the junction unmatched. As DNA, the CDR3 is TGTGCCAGCTCACCCCCCGCGGGAGGGTACAATGAGCAGTTCTTC. Its protein is CASSPPAGGYNEQFF.

The CDR3 sequence is CASSRISNSPLHF. For the CDR3, the DNA is TGTGCCAGCAGTAGGATCTCGAATTCACCCCTCCACTTT. The chain links TRBV12-3 or TRBV12-4 to TRBJ1-6, with D uncertain. CDR3 size: 13 residues. Trimming stripped 5 bases from V and 7 bases from J, with 9 bases between.

The gene calls are TRBV15 and TRBJ2-7; D may match TRBD1 or TRBD2 (5 bases each). V lost 0 bases and J lost 1, with 7 bases in between. In germline, CDR1 is LNHNV, CDR2 YYDKDF (reference sequence). The CDR3 has 14 amino acids. The CDR3 region has the DNA TGTGCCACCAGCAGAGAGGGGGAGTCCTACGAGCAGTACTTC. Translation: CATSREGESYEQYF.

The V gene is TRBV5-1, the J gene TRBJ2-7; no reliable D call. The length of the CDR3 is 13 residues. Germline-derived CDR1 and CDR2 are SGHRS and YFSETQ. Trimming left V 2 bases short and J 3 bases short, with 9 bases between. CDR3 region: CASSFFSVYEQYF. DNA for the CDR3: TGCGCCAGCAGCTTTTTTTCAGTCTACGAGCAGTACTTC.

This clone was recorded only once. The J gene is TRBJ1-2, the V gene TRBV6-5; tentatively, D is TRBD1 (6 bases). The germline V gene encodes CDR1 MNHEY and CDR2 SVGAGI. The V end was cut by 3 bases, the J end by 7 bases, with 12 bases between. The CDR3 is made up of 13 amino acids. CDR3 region: CASSYRTDSGYTF. CDR3 nucleotides: TGTGCCAGCAGTTATCGGACAGATAGTGGCTACACCTTC.

J is TRBJ1-1 and V is TRBV5-5; D is perhaps TRBD1 (5 bases). CDR1 is SGHKS and CDR2 is YYEKEE in the germline V gene (reference sequence). V lost 4 bases and J 0 bases, leaving 10 bases between the germline ends. This CDR3 region has 14 residues. The CDR3 loop reads CASSRDGMNTEAFF. The CDR3 DNA follows: TGTGCCAGCAGCCGGGACGGTATGAACACTGAAGCTTTCTTT.

The gene calls are TRBV6-5 and TRBJ1-1, with 7 bases identical to TRBD1. CDR1 is MNHEY and CDR2 is SVGAGI in the germline V gene. This CDR3 has 12 amino acids. V lost 5 bases to trimming and J lost 7 bases; unmatched junction nucleotides: 4. The CDR3 loop is CASSRRDSEAFF. The CDR3 DNA reads as TGTGCCAGCAGTCGCCGGGACAGTGAAGCTTTCTTT.

The V and J genes are TRBV24-1 and TRBJ2-3; TRBD2 is a possible D gene (5 bases). The CDR3 spans 18 residues. V was trimmed by 7 bases and J by 2 bases, leaving 24 bases between them. The germline V gene encodes CDR1 KGHDR and CDR2 SFDVKD. The CDR3 DNA reads as TGTGCCACCAGGAGACTCCGGCGGACTCTTCTCCCCACAGATACGCAGTATTTT. It yields the protein CATRRLRRTLLPTDTQYF.

The gene calls are TRBV24-1 and TRBJ2-7; maybe TRBD1 (6 bases). This CDR3 spans 14 amino acids. The germline V and J ends were trimmed by 7 bases and 1 base, with 13 bases remaining between them. The germline V gene has CDR1 KGHDR and CDR2 SFDVKD. The CDR3 loop reads CATRPDSRSYEQYF. In nucleotides, the CDR3 is TGTGCCACCAGGCCGGACAGCCGTTCCTACGAGCAGTACTTC.

In this sample, this clone turned up once. The chain recombines TRBV7-2 with TRBJ1-1, with D perhaps matching TRBD1 (5 bases). From germline, CDR1 is SGHTA and CDR2 FQGNSA. This CDR3 spans 12 amino acids. V was clipped by 4 bases and J by 7 bases, with 10 bases between them. The CDR3 DNA sequence: TGTGCCAGCAGCTCCCAGGGCAGTGAAGCTTTCTTT. As protein: CASSSQGSEAFF. Looking up the rest from reference TRBV7-2 and TRBJ1-1 gives the full variable domain: GAGVSQSPSNKVTEKGKDVELRCDPISGHTALYWYRQSLGQGLEFLIYFQGNSAPDKSGLPSDRFSAERTGGSVSTLTIQRTQQEDSAVYLCASSSQGSEAFFGQGTRLTVV.

This chain links TRBV19 with TRBJ1-1, with a possible D match to TRBD1 (6 bases). The CDR3 covers 14 residues. Trimming left V 7 bases short and J 1 base short, with 13 bases between. Germline V CDR1 and CDR2: LNHDA, SQIVND (reference sequence). In nucleotides, the CDR3 is TGTGCCAGTAATACAGGGAGGGAGAACACTGAAGCTTTCTTT. It specifies CASNTGRENTEAFF.

J is TRBJ2-7 and V is TRBV27; no reliable D call. Germline CDR1 MNHEY, CDR2 SMNVEV (reference sequence). The CDR3 has 12 amino acids. V was pared by 2 bases and J by 4 bases, with 6 bases between. As DNA, the CDR3 is TGTGCCAGCAGTTTAAACGGTTACGAGCAGTACTTC. Translating it yields CASSLNGYEQYF.

This clone was seen just once. V and J are TRBV11-2 and TRBJ2-3; possibly TRBD1 or TRBD2 for D (6 bases each). V lost 1 base and J lost 0, with 11 bases in between. Looked up from germline, CDR1 is SGHAT and CDR2 is FQNNGV. This CDR3 region has 16 residues. CDR3 DNA sequence: TGTGCCAGCAGCTTAGCCTGGGGGGCAAGCACAGATACGCAGTATTTT. Translated, it gives CASSLAWGASTDTQYF.

The chain couples TRBV6-5 to TRBJ1-2, with 7 bases that match TRBD1. Unmatched junction bases numbered 9, after V lost 6 bases and J lost 8 bases. The CDR3 extends over 13 amino acids. The V gene's germline CDR1 is MNHEY and CDR2 SVGAGI. This chain's CDR3 is CASSRQGRKGYTF. The CDR3, as DNA: TGTGCCAGCAGCCGACAGGGCAGGAAGGGCTACACCTTC.

The chain's CDR3 is CASTRGGGGGESPLHF. The DNA for the CDR3 is TGTGCCAGCACCCGAGGAGGGGGCGGAGGAGAATCACCCCTCCACTTT. This chain connects TRBV2 to TRBJ1-6, with 7 bases aligning to TRBD1. The V and J ends lost 7 bases and 10 bases, in that order; junction bases with no gene match: 16. The CDR3 is 16 amino acids. In germline, CDR1 is SNHLY, CDR2 FYNNEI.